These 14 T cell receptor beta chains came from one sample sequenced in a study of breast tumors, draining lymph nodes, adjacent tissues. The lymph nodes were axillary draining lymph nodes from breast cancer patients. TCRdb called the multiplex PCR reads again in MiXCR, with one record for every CDR3 protein. Among 200,000 or so distinct CDR3 sequences, over 25% were seen once, and the ten largest hold 4% to 5.5%. Material: axillary lymph node tissue. The receptors were gathered from a female donor with breast cancer. Some clones in this sample may be carry-over from other donors' samples.

This clonotype was counted at least ten times. This chain links TRBV19 with TRBJ1-3; D is ambiguous. CDR3 length equals 16 residues. The ends were cut back, 2 bases at V and 2 bases at J, with 13 bases in the middle. Germline values: CDR1 LNHDA, CDR2 SQIVND (reference sequence). CDR3 nucleotide sequence: TGTGCCAGTAGTATACAGGTGAATTTTGCTGGAAACACCATATATTTT. Amino acid sequence: CASSIQVNFAGNTIYF.

This clonotype showed up many times. The V gene is TRBV6-5, the J gene TRBJ1-5; the D gene is possibly TRBD1 (5 bases). The CDR3 covers 16 residues. The germline V and J ends were trimmed by 5 bases and 0 bases, with 14 bases remaining between them. Germline V gene sequence: CDR1 MNHEY, CDR2 SVGAGI. The CDR3 sequence is CASSPRGDNSNQPQHF. CDR3 coding DNA: TGTGCCAGCAGTCCACGGGGGGATAATAGCAATCAGCCCCAGCATTTT.

This clonotype has at least ten counts. The chain joins TRBV6-4 to TRBJ2-3; 9 bases are shared with TRBD2. Germline V gene lookup returns CDR1 MRHNA and CDR2 SNTAGT. After removal of 0 bases from V and 5 bases from J, the junction contained 3 bases not matched to a gene. This CDR3 region has 15 residues. CDR3 DNA: TGTGCCAGCAGTGACTCTAGCGGGGGCGTAGATACGCAGTATTTT. Amino acids: CASSDSSGGVDTQYF.

V gene TRBV20-1 combines with J gene TRBJ2-5; D ambiguous. V was clipped by 0 bases and J by 1 base, with 12 bases between them. CDR3 length: 15 amino acids. Germline loops: CDR1 DFQATT, CDR2 SNEGSKA (reference sequence). The chain's CDR3 is CSARDRVTPQETQYF. The CDR3 coding sequence is TGCAGTGCTAGAGATAGGGTGACCCCCCAAGAGACCCAGTACTTC.

This clonotype was counted many times. The chain joins TRBV15 to TRBJ1-3, with TRBD1 as a possible D gene (5 bases). V was clipped by 5 bases and J by 0 bases, with 14 bases between them. The CDR3 has 16 residues. Per the germline V gene, CDR1 is LNHNV and CDR2 is YYDKDF (reference sequence). CDR3 loop: CATSGGLLTSGNTIYF. The CDR3 DNA reads as TGTGCCACCAGCGGGGGACTTCTTACCTCTGGAAACACCATATATTTT.

This clonotype was observed many times. This chain uses TRBV20-1 with TRBJ2-1, with 7 nucleotides matching TRBD2. Germline loops: CDR1 DFQATT, CDR2 SNEGSKA (reference sequence). This CDR3 is built from 15 residues. The ends lost 3 bases at V and 5 bases at J; junction bases unmatched: 10. CDR3 loop: CSARQGGRDDNEQFF. CDR3 coding DNA: TGCAGTGCTAGGCAAGGAGGGAGGGATGACAATGAGCAGTTCTTC.

The chain recombines TRBV9 with TRBJ2-5; 15 bases are shared with TRBD2. The junction had 1 base not matched to a gene; V was cut back by 4 bases and J by 3 bases. The germline V gene has CDR1 SGDLS and CDR2 YYNGEE. This CDR3 is built from 15 residues. This CDR3 reads CASSRTSGREETQYF. The CDR3 bases are TGTGCCAGCAGCCGGACTAGCGGGAGGGAAGAGACCCAGTACTTC.

This chain links TRBV19 with TRBJ1-1; 8 positions match TRBD1. Germline V lookup: CDR1 LNHDA, CDR2 SQIVND (reference sequence). The CDR3 runs 15 residues. Trimming at V came to 3 bases and at J to 4 bases, leaving 7 bases not matched to a gene. CDR3 sequence reads: CASSIRLTGVTEAFF. Here the CDR3 DNA reads TGTGCCAGTAGTATTCGACTGACAGGGGTCACTGAAGCTTTCTTT.

In the case of this clonotype: A much larger clone sits a single nucleotide away, making a read error possible. The chain has TRBV2 and TRBJ1-2, with D possibly TRBD1 on 6 matching bases. The CDR3 is made up of 15 amino acids. Germline V gene sequence: CDR1 SNHLY, CDR2 FYNNEI. Trimming removed 5 bases at V and 4 bases at J, with 17 bases between. CDR3 in DNA: TGTGCCAGCAGTCCGTCGCGGACAGCCGTCTATGGCTACACCTTC. This translates into CASSPSRTAVYGYTF.

Of note for this clonotype: Because it lacks the conserved phenylalanine or tryptophan at the end, this CDR3 is likely a read error. It is unclear where the CDR3 begins or ends on the DNA, so no DNA is shown, and the CDR3 is as TCRdb lists it. The rearrangement uses TRBV7-6 and TRBJ2-2. The CDR3 sequence runs 14 residues, both termini included. The germline V gene has CDR1 SGHVS and CDR2 FNYEAQ. This CDR3 reads CASSLQSGTGELMS.

This chain links TRBV5-1 with TRBJ2-3; 9 nucleotides match TRBD2. The J segment lost 14 bases and the V segment lost 2 bases, leaving 6 bases of the junction unmatched. CDR3 length: 12 amino acids. The germline CDR1 and CDR2 sequences are SGHRS and YFSETQ. Written as DNA, the CDR3 is TGCGCCAGCAGCTTCGACGGGACTAGCAGGTATTTT. Translated, it gives CASSFDGTSRYF.

This clonotype was detected many times. V gene TRBV4-2 combines with J gene TRBJ2-7; the D gene is possibly TRBD1 (6 bases). The germline CDR1 and CDR2 sequences are LGHNA and YNFKEQ. V gave up 0 bases and J gave up 6 bases, with 12 bases separating them. The CDR3 length is 14 residues. The DNA of the CDR3 is TGTGCCAGCAGCCAAGACAGGGGAGTCGGCGAGCAGTACTTC. Translated: CASSQDRGVGEQYF.

The sample holds many counts of this clonotype. V gene TRBV9 combines with J gene TRBJ2-2; D is possibly TRBD2 (5 bases). Germline CDR1 is SGDLS and CDR2 is YYNGEE. V lost 3 bases to trimming and J lost 3 bases, with 9 bases between them. The CDR3 is 14 residues long. The CDR3 here is CASSADSYTGELFF. DNA of the CDR3: TGTGCCAGCAGCGCGGACTCTTACACCGGGGAGCTGTTTTTT.

This clonotype came up many times. J is TRBJ2-3 and V is TRBV20-1; D not resolved. CDR3 length: 14 residues. V lost 6 bases and J lost 0, with 13 bases in between. The germline gives CDR1 DFQATT, CDR2 SNEGSKA (reference sequence). This CDR3 is CSAPRAESTDTQYF. CDR3 sequence (DNA): TGCAGTGCCCCTAGGGCCGAAAGCACAGATACGCAGTATTTT.